Listed below are T cell receptor beta chains from one sample, sequenced in a study of blood T cell repertoires in COVID-19. Generated by immunoSEQ multiplex PCR, the TCRdb table keeps only in-frame clones and is missing some. In the table there are a few hundred thousand clones, 80% to 90% of which are singletons. The specimen sequenced was PBMCs or T cells enriched from blood (not recorded which). The receptors were gathered from a woman in her thirties or forties who had been exposed to COVID-19. CDR3s include the opening cysteine and the closing phenylalanine or tryptophan. The order of the fields is V gene, CDR3 protein.

v_call: TRBV21-1; cdr3_aa: CASWNGGAVNQPQHF
v_call: TRBV20-1; cdr3_aa: CSARRNTEAFF
v_call: TRBV6-1; cdr3_aa: CASSGDRGAFPTEAFF
v_call: TRBV5-1; cdr3_aa: CASRSGTGLMNTEAFF
v_call: TRBV5-1; cdr3_aa: CASSSGRGDEKLFF
v_call: TRBV30; cdr3_aa: CAWSPIDRASNYGYTF
v_call: TRBV5-6; cdr3_aa: CASSLARGQGYTF
v_call: TRBV18; cdr3_aa: CASSNRSSSGNTIYF
v_call: TRBV28; cdr3_aa: CASSRGNTGELFF
v_call: TRBV15; cdr3_aa: CATSRDAYEGALEKLFF
v_call: TRBV11-2; cdr3_aa: CASSFGGAGGTGELFF
v_call: TRBV28; cdr3_aa: CASRETGDYGYTF
v_call: TRBV19; cdr3_aa: CASSIGSGNTEAFF
v_call: TRBV20-1; cdr3_aa: CSAPRNYGYTF
v_call: TRBV7-8; cdr3_aa: CASRTTRVRDTGELFF
v_call: TRBV28; cdr3_aa: CASSSPRVLYGYTF
v_call: TRBV25-1; cdr3_aa: CASSEYRGHVSPLHF
v_call: TRBV6-6; cdr3_aa: CASSRRDRGFYNSPLHF
v_call: TRBV7-9; cdr3_aa: CASSFSVRNYGYTF
v_call: TRBV5-1; cdr3_aa: CASRGGTGASGYGYTF
v_call: TRBV7-3; cdr3_aa: CASSLGAPNEQFF
v_call: TRBV6-2/TRBV6-3; cdr3_aa: CASSYSRIGGSEQYF
v_call: TRBV6-5; cdr3_aa: CASSYGGINSPLHF
v_call: TRBV19; cdr3_aa: CASSIRWGADGGYTF
v_call: TRBV10-3; cdr3_aa: CAIRTASYEQYF
v_call: TRBV24-1; cdr3_aa: CATSMRLAGSATGELFF
v_call: TRBV7-2; cdr3_aa: CASSPWTGPTDTQYF
v_call: TRBV7-9; cdr3_aa: CASSLGPTSDEQFF
v_call: TRBV19; cdr3_aa: CASTDRGLSQPQHF
v_call: TRBV5-1; cdr3_aa: CASSLNADYTGELFF
v_call: TRBV27; cdr3_aa: CASSTRQGRNQPQHF
v_call: TRBV12-3/TRBV12-4; cdr3_aa: CASSSWTAYGYTF
v_call: TRBV12-5; cdr3_aa: CASGEGLGEQYF
v_call: TRBV7-9; cdr3_aa: CASSPTQGALGNSPLHF
v_call: TRBV11-2; cdr3_aa: CASSDSGTGVNTQYF
v_call: TRBV7-8; cdr3_aa: CASSYRDRDTGELFF
v_call: TRBV2; cdr3_aa: CASSPYRVTGELFF
v_call: TRBV6-5; cdr3_aa: CASSYVPPGGWTEAFF
v_call: TRBV6-5; cdr3_aa: CASSPSGSYNEQFF
v_call: TRBV5-1; cdr3_aa: CASSHGPGVGTEAFF
v_call: TRBV28; cdr3_aa: CASSFGGAGETQYF
v_call: TRBV18; cdr3_aa: CASSPRQGGYGYTF
v_call: TRBV5-1; cdr3_aa: CASSLGDNSNQPQHF
v_call: TRBV9; cdr3_aa: CASSGGNGGGTDTQYF
v_call: TRBV21-1; cdr3_aa: CASSHGGEETQYF
v_call: TRBV5-6; cdr3_aa: CASSLIGYGYTF
v_call: TRBV6-2/TRBV6-3; cdr3_aa: CASSSLRLAERETQYF
v_call: TRBV19; cdr3_aa: CASRAGVGLGYGYTF
v_call: TRBV28; cdr3_aa: CASSLVSDTQYF
v_call: TRBV19; cdr3_aa: CASSMRTSYNSPLHF
v_call: TRBV11-3; cdr3_aa: CASVVGTGSYNEQFF
v_call: TRBV28; cdr3_aa: CASSLGGTGGNEQFF
v_call: TRBV7-9; cdr3_aa: CASSRKREGWDEQFF